The clone carrying this TCR beta chain was seen a few times. Its target is unknown. This specimen belongs to a study of blood T cells in healthy people across ages. Study-level information: The template switching approach captured approximately one barcoded beta molecule for every two T cells. General study points: Older individuals had lower TCR beta diversity per million T cells (the decline was roughly linear). No one knew whether donors had CMV, which possibly confounded expanded clonotype changes. The lack of PBMC sorting stopped any conclusive naive versus antigen-experienced comparison.

PCR was performed a second time for about 7 to 12 cycles using a sample-barcoded 5' primer and a J-beta primer mix. TCRdb fed the 5' RACE reads into MiXCR, producing one record per CDR3 protein. The table shows 1.5 million to 2 million distinct CDR3 sequences, with 28% occurring only once. The sequenced material came from blood. The clonotype comes from a woman under 40 in good health.

DNA of the CDR3: TGTGCCACCGCGGGACCTGGAGGTGAAAAACTGTTTTTT. This gives the protein CATAGPGGEKLFF. This rearrangement joins TRBV6-6 to TRBJ1-4; a possible D gene is TRBD1 (5 bases). The CDR3 extends over 13 amino acids. Germline loops: CDR1 MNHNY, CDR2 SVGAGI (reference sequence). V gave up 10 bases and J gave up 7 bases, with 16 bases separating them.